These 9 T cell receptor beta chains were all obtained from the same sample, sequenced in a study of shared clonotypes between healthy human individuals. CD45RO-negative, CCR7-positively selected cells formed the naive CD8 fraction, excluding terminally differentiated effector memory CD45RA+ cells. The data were produced by immunoSEQ multiplex PCR, yet TCRdb's version contains in-frame clones alone and is incomplete. This sample has about 2 million clones, with around 96% found just once. Specimen: naive CD8+ T cells sorted from blood. All receptors derive from a man aged 18-30 years in good health.

The rearrangement joins TRBV10-3 to TRBJ2-2; TRBD2 matches 11 bases. Germline V gene lookup returns CDR1 ENHRY and CDR2 SYGVKD. V lost 2 bases to trimming and J lost 8 bases; unmatched junction nucleotides: 1. The CDR3 totals 14 residues. The CDR3 loop reads CAISETSGRGELFF. The CDR3 DNA reads TGTGCCATCAGTGAGACTAGCGGGAGAGGGGAGCTGTTTTTT.

The chain uses TRBV4-1 and TRBJ1-5; the D gene is possibly TRBD1 (5 bases). The CDR3 is 18 residues long. The germline CDR1 and CDR2 sequences are MGHRA and YSYEKL. Trimming removed 0 bases from V and 0 bases from J, with 15 bases in between. The DNA of the CDR3 is TGCGCCAGCAGCCAAGAGGGGGGAGCGTTATATAGCAATCAGCCCCAGCATTTT. It translates to CASSQEGGALYSNQPQHF.

This sequence joins TRBV7-9 and TRBJ1-5; no reliable D call. CDR1 is SEHNR, CDR2 FQNEAQ, per germline (reference sequence). The CDR3 length is 12 residues. The V end was cut by 5 bases, the J end by 3 bases, with 5 bases between. CDR3 DNA: TGTGCCAGCAGCCCCGCCAATCAGCCCCAGCATTTT. This sequence encodes CASSPANQPQHF.

The chain employs TRBV5-5 and TRBJ1-6; D remains unclear. The CDR3 contains 14 residues. Germline-derived CDR1 and CDR2 are SGHKS and YYEKEE (reference sequence). V was shortened by 3 bases and J by 3 bases, with 7 bases between the two germline ends. CDR3 DNA sequence: TGTGCCAGCAGCTCGGACGGCTATAATTCACCCCTCCACTTT. Its protein product is CASSSDGYNSPLHF.

The V gene is TRBV27, the J gene TRBJ2-7; 12 bases match TRBD2. The CDR3 covers 13 residues. Germline trimming cut 8 bases from V and 3 bases from J; bases unmatched to any gene: 2. Germline V gene lookup returns CDR1 MNHEY and CDR2 SMNVEV (reference sequence). CDR3 nucleotide sequence: TGTGCCAGCGGACTAGCGGGGCACTACGAGCAGTACTTC. Protein sequence: CASGLAGHYEQYF.

This chain links TRBV4-1 with TRBJ2-7, with TRBD1 identical over 7 bases. Germline CDR1 is MGHRA and CDR2 is YSYEKL. The CDR3 sequence is 15 residues long. With 4 bases clipped from V and 3 bases from J, the junction kept 9 bases outside the gene matches. For the CDR3, the DNA is TGCGCCAGCAGCCCTTCCGGACAGGCTGGCTACGAGCAGTACTTC. Translation: CASSPSGQAGYEQYF.

The rearrangement joins TRBV27 to TRBJ2-1, with 11 bases identical to TRBD2. There are 16 residues in the CDR3. CDR1 is MNHEY, CDR2 SMNVEV, per germline (reference sequence). V dropped 5 bases and J dropped 4; count of bases not matched to a gene: 7. The DNA for the CDR3 is TGTGCCAGCAGTCCCGGGACTAGCGGACAATACAATGAGCAGTTCTTC. It translates to CASSPGTSGQYNEQFF.

The chain is built from TRBV7-9 and TRBJ2-1, with D uncertain. Germline V CDR1 and CDR2: SEHNR, FQNEAQ (reference sequence). The CDR3 sequence is 15 residues long. V was trimmed by 5 bases and J by 0 bases, leaving 11 bases between them. The CDR3 here is CASSPTASSYNEQFF. The CDR3 bases are TGTGCCAGCAGCCCCACCGCGAGCTCCTACAATGAGCAGTTCTTC. The entire variable domain, with the rest obtained from reference TRBV7-9 and TRBJ2-1, is as follows: DTGVSQNPRHKITKRGQNVTFRCDPISEHNRLYWYRQTLGQGPEFLTYFQNEAQLEKSRLLSDRFSAERPKGSFSTLEIQRTEQGDSAMYLCASSPTASSYNEQFFGPGTRLTVL.

The chain carries TRBV7-9 and TRBJ2-5; 7 nucleotides match TRBD2. Unmatched junction bases numbered 10, after V lost 5 bases and J lost 1 base. Germline V gene data show CDR1 as SEHNR and CDR2 as FQNEAQ (reference sequence). The length of the CDR3 is 16 residues. The CDR3 coding sequence is TGTGCCAGCAGCGAAACTAGCGCAAAGGTCCAAGAGACCCAGTACTTC. This gives the protein CASSETSAKVQETQYF.